This entry is about one T cell receptor (beta chain). The V and J ends lost 5 bases and 6 bases respectively, with 13 bases between them. CDR1 and CDR2 from the germline V gene are SGHDN and FVKESK. CDR3 length: 14 amino acids. This table comes from immunoSEQ multiplex PCR, and its TCRdb copy is limited to in-frame clones, with some not included. The data hold about 440,000 clones, with around nine tenths observed a single time. Treatment specified: around 19 received Ad26.COV2.S at low or high dose, single or two shots; several received placebo; per-sample allocation not given. Collection of the samples took place on day 63 after the first injection of vaccine or placebo. This specimen belongs to a study of Ad26.COV2.S vaccination and SARS-CoV-2 variants.

This chain uses TRBV14 with TRBJ2-2; tentative D call: TRBD1 (5 bases). The sequence was collected from a person between 18 and 65 years old who received the Ad26.COV2.S COVID-19 vaccine or a placebo. This specimen consisted of peripheral blood, obtained in a trial of Ad26.COV2.S vaccine versus placebo. The CDR3 nucleotides are TGTGCCAGCAGCATTAGCTTGGGGCCCGGGGAGCTGTTTTTT. Translated, it gives CASSISLGPGELFF.